This TCR beta chain was observed in a study of glioma-infiltrating T cells. Points from the study as a whole: Very few CDR3 sequences were shared between tissue and blood. Gliomas, especially low-grade, showed above-expected tissue-blood divergence; non-neoplastic patients showed below.

This clonotype was seen at least ten times. Its antigen remains unknown. The CDR3 is made up of 12 amino acids. From germline, CDR1 is MNHNS and CDR2 SASEGT. Trimming pared 10 bases from V and 6 bases from J, leaving 14 bases between. TCR alpha and beta CDR3 regions were amplified from RNA using iRepertoire nested multiplex PCR. Via MiXCR, TCRdb re-called the multiplex PCR reads, giving one row per CDR3 protein. The repertoire holds 150,000 to 200,000 distinct CDR3 sequences, about 46% seen once, with roughly 5.5% in the top ten. The receptor's source is a human donor with low-grade glioma or glioblastoma, undergoing nonglioma brain surgery, or in good health (not recorded which). This chain connects TRBV6-1 to TRBJ2-3; D is perhaps TRBD2 (6 bases). The sequenced sample was glioma tissue, nonneoplastic brain tissue, or PBMCs (not recorded which). The CDR3 reads CATRLDSDTQYF. The CDR3 DNA reads TGTGCCACGAGACTAGATTCCGATACGCAGTATTTT.